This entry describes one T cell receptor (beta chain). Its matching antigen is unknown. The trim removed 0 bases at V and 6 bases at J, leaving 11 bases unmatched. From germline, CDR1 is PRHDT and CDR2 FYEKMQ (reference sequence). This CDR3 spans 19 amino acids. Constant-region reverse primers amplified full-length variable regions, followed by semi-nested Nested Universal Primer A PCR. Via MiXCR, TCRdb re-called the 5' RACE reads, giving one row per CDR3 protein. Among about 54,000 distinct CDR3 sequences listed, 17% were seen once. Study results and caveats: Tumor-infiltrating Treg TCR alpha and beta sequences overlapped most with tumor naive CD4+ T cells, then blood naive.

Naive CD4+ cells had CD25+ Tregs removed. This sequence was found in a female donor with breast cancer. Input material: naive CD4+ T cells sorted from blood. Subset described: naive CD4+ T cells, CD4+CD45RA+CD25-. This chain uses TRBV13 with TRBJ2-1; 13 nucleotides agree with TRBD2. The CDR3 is CASSLGQTSGGPKGNEQFF. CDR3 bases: TGTGCCAGCAGCTTAGGGCAGACTAGCGGGGGGCCCAAGGGCAATGAGCAGTTCTTC.